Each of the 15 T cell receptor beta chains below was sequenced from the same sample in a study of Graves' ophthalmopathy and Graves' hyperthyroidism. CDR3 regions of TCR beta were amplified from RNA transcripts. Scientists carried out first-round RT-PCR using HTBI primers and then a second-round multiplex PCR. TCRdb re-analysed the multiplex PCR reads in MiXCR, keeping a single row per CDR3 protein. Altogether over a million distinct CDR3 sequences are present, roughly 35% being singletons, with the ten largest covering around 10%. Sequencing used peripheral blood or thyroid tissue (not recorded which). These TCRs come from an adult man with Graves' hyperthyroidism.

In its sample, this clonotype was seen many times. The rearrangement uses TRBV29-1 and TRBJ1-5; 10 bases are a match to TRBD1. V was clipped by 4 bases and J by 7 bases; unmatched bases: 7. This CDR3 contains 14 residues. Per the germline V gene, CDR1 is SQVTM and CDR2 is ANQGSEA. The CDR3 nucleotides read TGCAGCGTTGGGGACAGGGGTGTGAACCAGCCCCAGCATTTT. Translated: CSVGDRGVNQPQHF.

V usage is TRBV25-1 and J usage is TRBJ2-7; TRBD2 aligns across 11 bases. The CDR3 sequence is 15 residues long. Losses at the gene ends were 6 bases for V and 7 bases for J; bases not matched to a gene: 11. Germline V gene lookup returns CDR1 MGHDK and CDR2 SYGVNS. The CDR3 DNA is TGTGCCAGCAGCCCACCGGGACTAGCGGTCCAGGAGCAGTACTTC. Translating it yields CASSPPGLAVQEQYF.

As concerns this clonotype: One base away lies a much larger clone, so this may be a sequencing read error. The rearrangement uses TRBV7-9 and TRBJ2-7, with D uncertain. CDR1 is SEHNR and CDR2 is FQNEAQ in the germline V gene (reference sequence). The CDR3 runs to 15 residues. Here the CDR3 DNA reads TGCGCCAGCAGCTTACACACCAGGCCAGACTACGAGCAGTACTTC. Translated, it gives CASSLHTRPDYEQYF. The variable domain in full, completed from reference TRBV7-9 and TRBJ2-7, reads DTGVSQNPRHKITKRGQNVTFRCDPISEHNRLYWYRQTLGQGPEFLTYFQNEAQLEKSRLLSDRFSAERPKGSFSTLEIQRTEQGDSAMYLCASSLHTRPDYEQYFGPGTRLTVT.

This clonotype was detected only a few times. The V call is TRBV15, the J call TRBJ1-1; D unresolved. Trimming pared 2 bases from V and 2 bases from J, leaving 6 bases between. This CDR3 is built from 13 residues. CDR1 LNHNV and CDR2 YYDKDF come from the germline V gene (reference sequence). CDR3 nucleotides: TGTGCCACCAGCAGACAGGTTAACACTGAAGCTTTCTTT. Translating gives CATSRQVNTEAFF.

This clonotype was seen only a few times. The CDR3, as DNA: TGCAGTGCTAGACGCCGGGGACTAGCGGGAGTTTCCGAGCAGTACTTC. It translates to CSARRRGLAGVSEQYF. This chain uses TRBV20-1 with TRBJ2-7, with 14 bases identical to TRBD2. Trimming removed 2 bases from V and 6 bases from J; junction bases left unmatched: 9. This CDR3 comprises 16 residues. Germline V lookup: CDR1 DFQATT, CDR2 SNEGSKA (reference sequence).

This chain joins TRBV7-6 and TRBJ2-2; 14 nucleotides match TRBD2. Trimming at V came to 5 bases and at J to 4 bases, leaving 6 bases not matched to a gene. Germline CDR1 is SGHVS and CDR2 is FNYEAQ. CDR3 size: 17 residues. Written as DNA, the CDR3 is TGTGCCAGCAGCGTACGACTAGCGGGGGGGCTCACCGGGGAGCTGTTTTTT. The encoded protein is CASSVRLAGGLTGELFF.

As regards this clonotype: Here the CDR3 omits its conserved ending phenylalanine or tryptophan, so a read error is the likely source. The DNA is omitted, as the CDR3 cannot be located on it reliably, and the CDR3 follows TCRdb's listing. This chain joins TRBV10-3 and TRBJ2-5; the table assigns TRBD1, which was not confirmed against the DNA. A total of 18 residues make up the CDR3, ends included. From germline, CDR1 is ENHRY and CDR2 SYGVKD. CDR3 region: CAITDGQGLSMRGYTFGS.

The CDR3 DNA follows: TGTGCCACCAGTGAGGGTAGCGGGAGGACGAAGCATTTT. Its translation: CATSEGSGRTKHF. The V and J genes are TRBV24-1 and TRBJ1-5; no reliable D call. The CDR3 loop spans 13 amino acids. Trimming left V 4 bases short and J 14 bases short, with 17 bases between. Germline V gene lookup returns CDR1 KGHDR and CDR2 SFDVKD.

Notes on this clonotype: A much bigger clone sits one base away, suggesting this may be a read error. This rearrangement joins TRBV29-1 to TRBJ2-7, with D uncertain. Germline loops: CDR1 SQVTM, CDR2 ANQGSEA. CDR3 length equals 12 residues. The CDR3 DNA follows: TGCAACGTTGTTTATAATACCTACGAGCAGTACTTC. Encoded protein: CNVVYNTYEQYF.

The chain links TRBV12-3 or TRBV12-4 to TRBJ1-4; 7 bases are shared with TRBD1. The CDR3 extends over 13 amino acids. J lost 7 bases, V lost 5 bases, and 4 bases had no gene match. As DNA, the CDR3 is TGTGCCAGCAGTGCCGACAGGGTTGAAAAACTGTTTTTT. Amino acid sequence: CASSADRVEKLFF.

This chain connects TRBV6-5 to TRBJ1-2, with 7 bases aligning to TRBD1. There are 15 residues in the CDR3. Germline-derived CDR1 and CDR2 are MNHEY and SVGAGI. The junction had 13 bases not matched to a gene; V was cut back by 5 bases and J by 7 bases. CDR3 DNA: TGTGCCAGCAGTGACGACAGGGAGAAGAAAGGTGGCTACACCTTC. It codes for CASSDDREKKGGYTF.

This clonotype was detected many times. CDR3 loop: CASSLMAGRGYTF. DNA for the CDR3: TGTGCCAGCAGCTTAATGGCAGGGAGAGGCTACACCTTC. V and J are TRBV7-2 and TRBJ1-2, with D tentatively TRBD1 (5 bases). V dropped 2 bases and J dropped 8 bases, with 12 bases sitting between them. In germline, CDR1 is SGHTA, CDR2 FQGNSA. There are 13 residues in the CDR3. Full variable domain (remainder filled in from reference TRBV7-2 and TRBJ1-2): GAGVSQSPSNKVTEKGKDVELRCDPISGHTALYWYRQSLGQGLEFLIYFQGNSAPDKSGLPSDRFSAERTGGSVSTLTIQRTQQEDSAVYLCASSLMAGRGYTFGSGTRLTVV.

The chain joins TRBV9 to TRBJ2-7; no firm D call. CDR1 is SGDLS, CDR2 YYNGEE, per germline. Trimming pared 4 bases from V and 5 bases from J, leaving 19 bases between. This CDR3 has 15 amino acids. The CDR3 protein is CASSPRIYPDHEQYF. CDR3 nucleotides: TGTGCCAGCAGCCCCCGAATTTACCCGGACCACGAGCAGTACTTC.

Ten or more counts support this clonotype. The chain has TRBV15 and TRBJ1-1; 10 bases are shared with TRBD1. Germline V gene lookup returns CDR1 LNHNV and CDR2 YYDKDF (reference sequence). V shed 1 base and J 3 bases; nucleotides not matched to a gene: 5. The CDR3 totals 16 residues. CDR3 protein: CATSRGGTGEDTEAFF. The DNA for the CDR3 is TGTGCCACCAGCAGAGGTGGGACAGGGGAAGACACTGAAGCTTTCTTT.

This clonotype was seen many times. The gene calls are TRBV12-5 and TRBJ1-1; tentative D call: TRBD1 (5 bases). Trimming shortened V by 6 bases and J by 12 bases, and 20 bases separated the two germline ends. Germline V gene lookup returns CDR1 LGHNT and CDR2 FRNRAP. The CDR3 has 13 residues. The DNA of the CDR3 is TGTGCTAGTGGCGGTACAGGTCACCTTGGGTCTTTCTTT. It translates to CASGGTGHLGSFF.